The present TCR beta chain was sequenced within a study of memory CD8 T cells in hepatitis C reinfection. Whole-study context: HCV reinfection: RNA-positive following two negative tests at least 60 days apart. Between 12 and 24 weeks after reinfection detection, late samples were drawn.

Clones were sequenced by immunoSEQ multiplex PCR, and TCRdb holds only the in-frame ones, with some missing. The table has some 50,000 clones, nearly 90% seen once; the top ten hold 0.72%. As to time point: late/post reinfection, 12 to 24 weeks after detection. No in vitro expansion preceded TCR sequencing of the sorted cells. At all three reinfection time points, viable CD3+ CD8+ CD45RO- cells from a couple of donors served as controls. This TCR derives from a man aged 18 to 30 with hepatitis C virus infection. The sample consisted of naive CD8+ T cells sorted from blood.

CDR3 amino acids: CASSGRSSYEQYF. In DNA form, the CDR3 reads TGTGCCAGCAGTGGGAGGAGCTCCTACGAGCAGTACTTC. The J gene is TRBJ2-5, the V gene TRBV2, with a tentative D call TRBD2 (5 bases). The J call is in doubt because the DNA end fits TRBJ2-7 better. CDR3 size: 13 residues. CDR1 and CDR2 from the germline V gene are SNHLY and FYNNEI.